Shown below are 27 T cell receptor beta chains from a single sample sequenced in a study of T cell changes during pregnancy in multiple sclerosis. Sequenced by immunoSEQ multiplex PCR; TCRdb stores in-frame clones only, minus some. The profile shows 50,000 or so clones, around 90% of them singletons. Specimen: CD4+ T cells from peripheral blood mononuclear cells, collected in the second trimester of pregnancy. These receptors came from a female donor with multiple sclerosis, enrolled in a pregnancy study.

The chain carries TRBV6-5 and TRBJ1-5, with D unresolved. V was pared by 5 bases and J by 4 bases, with 9 bases between. This CDR3 comprises 13 residues. From germline, CDR1 is MNHEY and CDR2 SVGAGI. CDR3 sequence (DNA): TGTGCCAGCAGTCGGCACAGAAATCAGCCCCAGCATTTT. Its protein is CASSRHRNQPQHF.

The chain employs TRBV7-3 and TRBJ2-3; TRBD2 aligns across 7 bases. The germline V gene encodes CDR1 SGHTA and CDR2 FQGTGA. CDR3 length: 15 residues. V lost 5 bases to trimming and J lost 2 bases; unmatched junction nucleotides: 7. The CDR3 region has the DNA TGTGCCAGCAGCGATCTAGCGGCGGCCACAGATACGCAGTATTTT. Translated, it gives CASSDLAAATDTQYF.

The CDR3 sequence is CASSLQYEAFF. CDR3 DNA: TGTGCCAGCAGTTTACAGTATGAAGCTTTCTTT. The chain couples TRBV28 to TRBJ1-1; unclear D gene. Germline V CDR1 and CDR2: MDHEN, SYDVKM. Trimming pared 2 bases from V and 7 bases from J, leaving 5 bases between. CDR3 length equals 11 residues.

This clone has more than one count but fewer than ten. The rearrangement joins TRBV6-5 to TRBJ1-1; TRBD1 might be the D (6 bases). CDR1 is MNHEY and CDR2 is SVGAGI in the germline V gene. With 7 bases removed from V and 0 bases from J, the gap between germline ends came to 12 bases. This CDR3 has 14 amino acids. This chain's CDR3 is CASTRDTLNTEAFF. CDR3 bases: TGTGCCAGCACCCGGGACACTTTGAACACTGAAGCTTTCTTT.

V is TRBV7-9 and J is TRBJ1-4; D ambiguous. Trimming cost V 4 bases and J 6 bases, with 9 bases left between them. The CDR3 sequence is 13 residues long. Germline V gives CDR1 SEHNR, CDR2 FQNEAQ (reference sequence). CDR3 protein: CASSSAEDEKLFF. As DNA, the CDR3 is TGTGCCAGCAGCTCAGCGGAGGATGAAAAACTGTTTTTT.

This clone was counted a few times. The chain carries TRBV11-1 and TRBJ2-7, with D perhaps matching TRBD2 (5 bases). The ends were cut back, 1 base at V and 4 bases at J, with 11 bases in the middle. The germline gives CDR1 SGHAT, CDR2 FQDESV (reference sequence). The CDR3 totals 14 residues. The CDR3 is CASSLGAELYEQYF. The CDR3 DNA sequence: TGTGCCAGCAGCTTAGGAGCGGAACTTTACGAGCAGTACTTC.

This clone has just one count. This rearrangement joins TRBV2 to TRBJ1-4, with D maybe TRBD1 (5 bases). Germline values: CDR1 SNHLY, CDR2 FYNNEI. This CDR3 region has 15 residues. The V end was cut by 3 bases, the J end by 2 bases, with 10 bases between. CDR3 nucleotide sequence: TGTGCCAGCAGTGACAGGACAACCACTAATGAAAAACTGTTTTTT. It is translated as CASSDRTTTNEKLFF.

The chain recombines TRBV9 with TRBJ2-3, with D maybe TRBD2 (6 bases). Trimming cost V 2 bases and J 2 bases, with 15 bases left between them. CDR1 is SGDLS and CDR2 is YYNGEE in the germline V gene. This CDR3 spans 16 amino acids. CDR3 nucleotides: TGTGCCAGCAGCGTCCGGTATGGCGGGGTCACAGATACGCAGTATTTT. It specifies CASSVRYGGVTDTQYF. The complete variable domain, with remaining parts taken from reference TRBV9 and TRBJ2-3, reads DSGVTQTPKHLITATGQRVTLRCSPRSGDLSVYWYQQSLDQGLQFLIQYYNGEERAKGNILERFSAQQFPDLHSELNLSSLELGDSALYFCASSVRYGGVTDTQYFGPGTRLTVL.

This chain links TRBV18 with TRBJ1-1, with 7 bases identical to TRBD1. The trim removed 4 bases at V and 8 bases at J, leaving 4 bases unmatched. The CDR3 is 12 residues long. The germline V gene has CDR1 KGHSH and CDR2 LQKENI. CDR3 bases: TGTGCCAGCTCACGGGACAGCCGAGAAGCTTTCTTT. Translating it yields CASSRDSREAFF.

The genes are TRBV5-1 and TRBJ2-6; 8 bases align to TRBD1. From germline, CDR1 is SGHRS and CDR2 YFSETQ. V dropped 2 bases and J dropped 2; count of bases not matched to a gene: 3. There are 16 residues in the CDR3. The CDR3, as DNA: TGCGCCAGCAGCTTTACGACAGGGGCTGGGGCCAACGTCCTGACTTTC. Translation: CASSFTTGAGANVLTF. Filled out from reference TRBV5-1 and TRBJ2-6, the complete variable domain reads KAGVTQTPRYLIKTRGQQVTLSCSPISGHRSVSWYQQTPGQGLQFLFEYFSETQRNKGNFPGRFSGRQFSNSRSEMNVSTLELGDSALYLCASSFTTGAGANVLTFGAGSRLTVL.

The rearrangement uses TRBV15 and TRBJ2-5, with a tentative D call TRBD2 (6 bases). Germline V CDR1 and CDR2: LNHNV, YYDKDF (reference sequence). The CDR3 is 13 amino acids. V was pared by 2 bases and J by 4 bases, with 8 bases between. Written as DNA, the CDR3 is TGTGCCACCAGCAGAAACGGGGGAGAGACCCAGTACTTC. Protein product: CATSRNGGETQYF.

V usage is TRBV10-3 and J usage is TRBJ1-5; D ambiguous. CDR3 length equals 14 residues. CDR1 and CDR2 (germline): ENHRY, SYGVKD. V gave up 10 bases and J gave up 3 bases, with 16 bases separating them. The CDR3 region has the DNA TGTGCCAACTGGACTACAGTTAACAATCAGCCCCAGCATTTT. It translates to CANWTTVNNQPQHF.

V is TRBV13 and J is TRBJ2-1; TRBD2 agrees at 7 bases. Germline lookup yields CDR1 PRHDT and CDR2 FYEKMQ (reference sequence). V lost 2 bases and J lost 0; bases outside the gene matches: 13. The length of the CDR3 is 19 residues. CDR3 coding DNA: TGTGCCAGCAGCTTAATTACAGTGGCTAGCGGAGACTCCTACAATGAGCAGTTCTTC. As protein: CASSLITVASGDSYNEQFF.

The chain has TRBV19 and TRBJ2-2; 10 bases agree with TRBD2. After removal of 11 bases from V and 3 bases from J, the junction contained 9 bases not matched to a gene. This CDR3 is built from 15 residues. Germline V gives CDR1 LNHDA, CDR2 SQIVND (reference sequence). The CDR3, as DNA: TGTGCCGGATCGCCTAGCGGGAGTCACACCGGGGAGCTGTTTTTT. Its protein product is CAGSPSGSHTGELFF.

V usage is TRBV7-9 and J usage is TRBJ2-3, with D perhaps matching TRBD2 (5 bases). There are 14 residues in the CDR3. V shed 4 bases and J shed 1 base, with 9 bases lying between them. CDR1 is SEHNR, CDR2 FQNEAQ, per germline (reference sequence). CDR3 DNA: TGTGCCAGCAGCTCCTGGACTCGCACAGATACGCAGTATTTT. Translating it yields CASSSWTRTDTQYF. The full variable domain, in which reference TRBV7-9 and TRBJ2-3 provide the parts outside the CDR3, is DTGVSQNPRHKITKRGQNVTFRCDPISEHNRLYWYRQTLGQGPEFLTYFQNEAQLEKSRLLSDRFSAERPKGSFSTLEIQRTEQGDSAMYLCASSSWTRTDTQYFGPGTRLTVL.

J is TRBJ1-1 and V is TRBV29-1; D is ambiguous. V was shortened by 8 bases and J by 0 bases, with 10 bases between the two germline ends. This CDR3 contains 12 residues. Germline CDR1 is SQVTM and CDR2 is ANQGSEA. The CDR3 is CSHVTVNTEAFF. CDR3 nucleotides: TGCAGCCACGTTACAGTGAACACTGAAGCTTTCTTT.

As for this clone: At one boundary the junction diverges from the germline segment, which might be a read error. DNA for the CDR3: TGTGCCAGTAGTCTAGACAGGGTCTACCAGCCCCAGCATTTT. Translation: CASSLDRVYQPQHF. The rearrangement links TRBV19 to TRBJ1-5; 7 bases fit TRBD1. Per germline, CDR1 LNHDA and CDR2 SQIVND (reference sequence). The CDR3 length is 14 residues.

This chain joins TRBV18 and TRBJ2-4, with TRBD1 matching 11 bases. V lost 8 bases, J lost 3 bases, and 3 bases stayed unmatched. Per germline, CDR1 KGHSH and CDR2 LQKENI. This CDR3 is 14 amino acids long. CDR3 bases: TGTGCCAGCACGGGACAGGGGGACAAAAACATTCAGTACTTC. This codes for CASTGQGDKNIQYF.

The chain employs TRBV6-1 and TRBJ2-3; 7 positions agree with TRBD2. Per germline, CDR1 MNHNS and CDR2 SASEGT. The CDR3 sequence is 13 residues long. The junction had 8 bases not matched to a gene; V was cut back by 4 bases and J by 10 bases. This CDR3 reads CASSGAGVVAQYF. The CDR3 DNA reads TGTGCCAGCAGTGGGGCGGGGGTGGTTGCGCAGTATTTT.

This chain joins TRBV25-1 and TRBJ2-7; the match to TRBD1 covers 8 bases. V lost 11 bases, J lost 5 bases, and 11 bases stayed unmatched. Germline V CDR1 and CDR2: MGHDK, SYGVNS. This CDR3 is 13 amino acids long. The chain's CDR3 is CASLGQVDDEQYF. The CDR3 coding sequence is TGTGCCTCCTTGGGACAGGTTGATGACGAGCAGTACTTC.

The J gene is TRBJ2-5, the V gene TRBV15; D may be TRBD2 (5 bases). Between the trimmed V and J ends, which lost 1 base and 3 bases, there was a span of 9 bases. The germline gives CDR1 LNHNV, CDR2 YYDKDF (reference sequence). The CDR3 totals 14 residues. CDR3 residues: CATSRVGEKETQYF. The CDR3 DNA reads as TGTGCCACCAGCAGAGTCGGGGAAAAAGAGACCCAGTACTTC.

This chain connects TRBV5-6 to TRBJ1-2; D perhaps matches TRBD1 (5 bases). This CDR3 contains 15 residues. Trimming took off 4 bases at V and 4 bases at J, with 17 bases between the two ends. The germline gives CDR1 SGHDT, CDR2 YYEEEE. The CDR3 sequence: CASSPVAGEGYGYTF. CDR3 sequence (DNA): TGTGCCAGCAGCCCAGTGGCGGGGGAAGGCTATGGCTACACCTTC.

This rearrangement joins TRBV19 to TRBJ1-1; no firm D call. Between the trimmed V and J ends, which lost 0 bases and 3 bases, there was a span of 5 bases. This CDR3 has 13 residues. The germline V gene encodes CDR1 LNHDA and CDR2 SQIVND (reference sequence). The CDR3 reads CASSIDTDTEAFF. The DNA for the CDR3 is TGTGCCAGTAGTATAGATACAGACACTGAAGCTTTCTTT.

This clone is a singleton in its sample. The chain combines TRBV19 with TRBJ2-7, with a weak D call TRBD1 (6 bases). V lost 5 bases, J lost 2 bases, and 13 bases lay in between. The CDR3 runs 14 residues. CDR1 is LNHDA, CDR2 SQIVND, per germline (reference sequence). The CDR3 DNA is TGTGCCAGTAGTGCCGGGACACTGCCCTACGAGCAGTACTTC. Its translation: CASSAGTLPYEQYF.

This clone was counted a single time. V and J are TRBV18 and TRBJ2-5; 9 bases map to TRBD1. The CDR3 totals 15 residues. Trimming at V came to 3 bases and at J to 1 base, leaving 3 bases not matched to a gene. Looked up from germline, CDR1 is KGHSH and CDR2 is LQKENI. In DNA, the CDR3 is TGTGCCAGCTCACCCGGGGGACAGGGCCAAGAGACCCAGTACTTC. Encoded protein: CASSPGGQGQETQYF.

This chain joins TRBV7-3 and TRBJ1-2; D remains unclear. The CDR3 is made up of 12 amino acids. Germline V gives CDR1 SGHTA, CDR2 FQGTGA. V lost 8 bases and J 4 bases, leaving 11 bases between the germline ends. The CDR3 is CASGDSGYGYTF. The CDR3 DNA reads as TGTGCCAGCGGAGACTCGGGCTATGGCTACACCTTC.

The chain combines TRBV14 with TRBJ2-5; D unresolved. This CDR3 is built from 12 residues. V lost 1 base and J lost 5, with 5 bases in between. Per germline, CDR1 SGHDN and CDR2 FVKESK. CDR3 nucleotides: TGTGCCAGCAGCCAAGTTCAGGAGACCCAGTACTTC. Translated, it gives CASSQVQETQYF.